The clone carrying this TCR beta chain was seen at least ten times. Antigen specificity is unknown. Relying on iRepertoire HTBI primers and Arm-PCR of CDR3 regions, the team built TCR beta libraries. TCRdb itself ran the multiplex PCR reads through MiXCR, one entry per CDR3 protein. This table holds over 650,000 distinct CDR3 sequences, roughly 30% found once. The sample belongs to a study of regulatory T cells in long-lasting Graves disease. Study background: Over-5-year antithyroid drug use with positive TSH receptor antibodies defined persistent Graves' disease in the study. Study results and limitations: New patients shared 750 to 1,000 public clonotypes, fewer than the 2,741 shared by persistent patients.

Time point specified: persistent/refractory GD, antithyroid drugs over 5 years with positive TRAb. Isolated PBMC RNA provided the starting material for the TCR library. EDTA tubes received about 9.3 milliliters of collected peripheral blood. This receptor was identified in a female donor with Graves disease. The sample consisted of peripheral blood mononuclear cells (PBMCs), taken when the disease was refractory, from a patient treated with antithyroid drugs.

CDR3 DNA sequence: TGTGCCAGCAGTTTGAACAGGGTCGAGACCCAGTACTTC. It is translated as CASSLNRVETQYF. The V and J genes are TRBV12-3 or TRBV12-4 and TRBJ2-5, with D possibly being TRBD1 (6 bases). The ends were cut back, 3 bases at V and 5 bases at J, with 10 bases in the middle. This CDR3 spans 13 amino acids.